This TCR beta chain was sequenced during a study of shared clonotypes between healthy human individuals. This table comes from immunoSEQ multiplex PCR, and its TCRdb copy is limited to in-frame clones, with some not included. The table shows about 2.4 million clones, with roughly nine tenths occurring only once. What was sequenced was naive CD4+ T cells sorted from blood. Subset given: CD45RA+ positively selected. This clonotype was sampled from a young man in good health.

The CDR3 DNA follows: TGTGCCAGCAGCTTAGTCAGGGCAGGGGAGCAGTACTTC. Its translation is CASSLVRAGEQYF. The gene calls are TRBV13 and TRBJ2-7; possibly TRBD1 for D (5 bases). From germline, CDR1 is PRHDT and CDR2 FYEKMQ (reference sequence). The V end was cut by 1 base, the J end by 7 bases, with 11 bases between. The CDR3 is 13 amino acids.